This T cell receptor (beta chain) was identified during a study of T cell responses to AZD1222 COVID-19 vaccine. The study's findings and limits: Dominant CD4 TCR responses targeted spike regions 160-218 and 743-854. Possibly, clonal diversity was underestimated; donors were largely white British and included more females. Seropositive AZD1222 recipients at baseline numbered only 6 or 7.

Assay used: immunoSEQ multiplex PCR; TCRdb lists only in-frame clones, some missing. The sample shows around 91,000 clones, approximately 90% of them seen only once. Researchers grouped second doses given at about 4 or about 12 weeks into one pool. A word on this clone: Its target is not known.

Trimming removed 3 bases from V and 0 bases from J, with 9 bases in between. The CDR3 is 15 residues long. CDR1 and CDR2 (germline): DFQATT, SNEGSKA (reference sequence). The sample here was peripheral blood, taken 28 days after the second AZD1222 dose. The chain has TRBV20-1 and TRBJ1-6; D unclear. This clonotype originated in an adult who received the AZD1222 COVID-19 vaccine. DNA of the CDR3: TGCAGTGCTAGTAGTCGGAGCTCCTATAATTCACCCCTCCACTTT. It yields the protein CSASSRSSYNSPLHF.